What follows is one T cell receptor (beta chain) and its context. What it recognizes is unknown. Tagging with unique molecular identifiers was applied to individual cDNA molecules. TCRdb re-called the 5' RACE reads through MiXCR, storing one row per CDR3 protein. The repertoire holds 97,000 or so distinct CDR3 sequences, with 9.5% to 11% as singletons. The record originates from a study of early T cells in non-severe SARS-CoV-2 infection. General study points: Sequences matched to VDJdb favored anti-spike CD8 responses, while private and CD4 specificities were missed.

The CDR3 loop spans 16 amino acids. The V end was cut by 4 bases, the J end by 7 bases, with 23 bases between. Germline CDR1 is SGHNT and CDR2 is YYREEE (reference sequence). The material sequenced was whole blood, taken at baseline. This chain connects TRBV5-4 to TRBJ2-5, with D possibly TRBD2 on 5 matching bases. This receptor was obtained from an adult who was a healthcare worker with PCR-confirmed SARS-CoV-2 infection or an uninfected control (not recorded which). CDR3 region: CASSPNLRPQAATQYF. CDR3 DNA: TGTGCCAGCAGCCCGAATCTCAGACCCCAAGCGGCGACCCAGTACTTC. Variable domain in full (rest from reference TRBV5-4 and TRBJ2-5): ETGVTQSPTHLIKTRGQQVTLRCSSQSGHNTVSWYQQALGQGPQFIFQYYREEENGRGNFPPRFSGLQFPNYSSELNVNALELDDSALYLCASSPNLRPQAATQYFGPGTRLLVL.